The next 23 T cell receptor beta chains were all read from a single sample in a study of neurological immune-mediated disorders. From the 5' RACE reads, TCRdb called clonotypes with MiXCR, one entry per CDR3 protein. Of about 66,000 distinct CDR3 sequences listed, approximately 4.1% were seen once; the top ten hold approximately 1.3%. Specimen: PBMCs. The receptor set was obtained from a man aged 30-40 years with multiple sclerosis.

This clonotype was found many times. The rearrangement links TRBV20-1 to TRBJ1-2; 9 bases fit TRBD1. V lost 3 bases, J lost 7 bases, and 12 bases stayed unmatched. The germline CDR1 and CDR2 sequences are DFQATT and SNEGSKA (reference sequence). The CDR3 consists of 15 residues. The CDR3 region is CSASHTTGGFGGYTF. DNA for the CDR3: TGCAGTGCTAGCCATACGACAGGGGGTTTTGGTGGCTACACCTTC.

This clonotype was seen ten or more times. This chain's CDR3 is CASSKQAAVNSPLHF. The CDR3, as DNA: TGTGCCAGCTCCAAACAGGCCGCGGTTAATTCACCCCTCCACTTT. This chain links TRBV5-4 with TRBJ1-6, with a possible D match to TRBD1 (5 bases). CDR3 length equals 15 residues. Per the germline V gene, CDR1 is SGHNT and CDR2 is YYREEE (reference sequence). V lost 7 bases, J lost 6 bases, and 17 bases lay in between.

This clonotype was picked up many times. This chain links TRBV10-3 with TRBJ2-3, with 7 nucleotides matching TRBD2. The CDR3 length is 16 residues. The V gene end was trimmed by 0 bases and the J gene end by 0 bases; junction bases not matched to a gene: 3. Germline V gene lookup returns CDR1 ENHRY and CDR2 SYGVKD. The CDR3 nucleotides are TGTGCCATCAGTGAGTCCAAGCGGGGAAGCACAGATACGCAGTATTTT. It codes for CAISESKRGSTDTQYF.

In regard to this clonotype: One junction end disagrees with the germline gene, perhaps due to a read error. V usage is TRBV6-2 or TRBV6-3 and J usage is TRBJ1-5; weak D call: TRBD1 (6 bases). This CDR3 is 13 amino acids long. From germline, CDR1 is MNHEY and CDR2 SVGEGT. CDR3 sequence: CASQQGENQPQNF. The CDR3 nucleotides read TGTGCCAGCCAACAGGGCGAAAACCAGCCCCAGAATTTT.

The table lists this clonotype with many counts. The gene calls are TRBV12-3 or TRBV12-4 and TRBJ1-4; D gene uncertain. This CDR3 comprises 13 residues. CDR3 DNA: TGTGCAACCAGCAAAGGGCGGAAGGAAAAACTGTTTTTT. Translating it yields CATSKGRKEKLFF.

This clonotype was counted many times. The chain uses TRBV3-1 and TRBJ1-1; the D is unclear. The CDR3 has 13 residues. Trimming cost V 0 bases and J 4 bases, with 6 bases left between them. In germline, CDR1 is LGHDT, CDR2 YNNKEL (reference sequence). The CDR3 coding sequence is TGTGCCAGCAGCCAAGATTTGAGCACTGAAGCTTTCTTT. Protein sequence: CASSQDLSTEAFF. Full variable domain (remainder filled in from reference TRBV3-1 and TRBJ1-1): DTAVSQTPKYLVTQMGNDKSIKCEQNLGHDTMYWYKQDSKKFLKIMFSYNNKELIINETVPNRFSPKSPDKAHLNLHINSLELGDSAVYFCASSQDLSTEAFFGQGTRLTVV.

This clonotype was seen repeatedly, ten times or more. This sequence joins TRBV5-1 and TRBJ1-4; the D is unclear. The CDR3 covers 15 residues. Deletions cut 0 bases from V and 8 bases from J, with 14 bases between. In germline, CDR1 is SGHRS, CDR2 YFSETQ. The CDR3 coding sequence is TGCGCCAGCAGCTTGGGAGTGGGAACCGAGGAAAAACTGTTTTTT. It encodes CASSLGVGTEEKLFF.

There are many counts of this clonotype. This sequence joins TRBV5-6 and TRBJ2-3; 7 bases fit TRBD2. Trimming at V came to 2 bases and at J to 4 bases, leaving 19 bases not matched to a gene. This CDR3 has 19 amino acids. Germline CDR1 and CDR2: SGHDT and YYEEEE. The CDR3 DNA reads as TGTGCCAGCAGCTTATTATTCCCAGCGGGGAGTACTATGGCAGATACGCAGTATTTT. Its protein is CASSLLFPAGSTMADTQYF.

This clonotype was recorded at least ten times. The rearrangement uses TRBV5-1 and TRBJ2-5; unclear D gene. The CDR3 has 13 amino acids. V shed 0 bases and J shed 1 base, with 4 bases lying between them. The V gene's germline CDR1 is SGHRS and CDR2 YFSETQ. The chain's CDR3 is CASSLAAQETQYF. Written as DNA, the CDR3 is TGCGCCAGCAGCTTGGCGGCCCAAGAGACCCAGTACTTC.

The V and J genes are TRBV5-1 and TRBJ2-7; D possibly corresponds to TRBD1 (6 bases). Germline values: CDR1 SGHRS, CDR2 YFSETQ. Trimming stripped 0 bases from V and 5 bases from J, with 15 bases between. There are 15 residues in the CDR3. The CDR3 is CASSLVVQGSNEQYF. For the CDR3, the DNA is TGCGCCAGCAGCTTGGTAGTCCAGGGGAGCAACGAGCAGTACTTC. The full variable domain, rest sourced from reference TRBV5-1 and TRBJ2-7, is KAGVTQTPRYLIKTRGQQVTLSCSPISGHRSVSWYQQTPGQGLQFLFEYFSETQRNKGNFPGRFSGRQFSNSRSEMNVSTLELGDSALYLCASSLVVQGSNEQYFGPGTRLTVT.

This clonotype has ten or more counts. The V and J genes are TRBV10-3 and TRBJ2-3; D tentatively fits TRBD1 or TRBD2 (6 bases each). Germline lookup yields CDR1 ENHRY and CDR2 SYGVKD. The CDR3 length is 13 residues. Trimming took off 8 bases at V and 4 bases at J, with 13 bases between the two ends. The CDR3: CAIGPGAADTQYF. The CDR3 DNA reads as TGTGCCATCGGACCGGGGGCGGCAGATACGCAGTATTTT.

Ten or more counts support this clonotype. The chain links TRBV9 to TRBJ1-1, with 8 nucleotides matching TRBD1. Germline CDR1 SGDLS, CDR2 YYNGEE. The CDR3 loop spans 13 amino acids. Trimming removed 4 bases from V and 5 bases from J; junction bases left unmatched: 4. Here the CDR3 reads CASSPGQVTEAFF. The DNA for the CDR3 is TGTGCCAGCAGCCCGGGACAGGTGACTGAAGCTTTCTTT. The complete variable domain, with remaining parts taken from reference TRBV9 and TRBJ1-1, reads DSGVTQTPKHLITATGQRVTLRCSPRSGDLSVYWYQQSLDQGLQFLIQYYNGEERAKGNILERFSAQQFPDLHSELNLSSLELGDSALYFCASSPGQVTEAFFGQGTRLTVV.

This clonotype was observed many times. The chain couples TRBV7-2 to TRBJ1-5; 7 nucleotides line up with TRBD1. With 5 bases clipped from V and 6 bases from J, the junction kept 10 bases outside the gene matches. The CDR3 loop spans 15 amino acids. Germline V gene data show CDR1 as SGHTA and CDR2 as FQGNSA. The DNA for the CDR3 is TGTGCCAGCAGCACTCGACAGGGCTCTAGTCAGCCCCAGCATTTT. Residues: CASSTRQGSSQPQHF.

This clonotype was detected many times. The chain uses TRBV6-5 and TRBJ2-3; D is perhaps TRBD1 (6 bases). V was shortened by 11 bases and J by 2 bases, with 11 bases between the two germline ends. There are 12 residues in the CDR3. In germline, CDR1 is MNHEY, CDR2 SVGAGI. The CDR3 reads CAVQGNTDTQYF. The CDR3 DNA reads as TGTGCCGTACAGGGAAACACAGATACGCAGTATTTT.

The CDR3 region is CASSFDRSNTEAFF. The DNA for the CDR3 is TGTGCCAGCAGCTTCGACAGATCAAACACTGAAGCTTTCTTT. The chain joins TRBV7-8 to TRBJ1-1; tentatively, D is TRBD1 (5 bases). The CDR3 has 14 amino acids. Trimming pared 3 bases from V and 2 bases from J, leaving 10 bases between. Germline CDR1 SGHVS, CDR2 FQNEAQ.

This clonotype was observed many times. V is TRBV20-1 and J is TRBJ2-5; weak D call: TRBD2 (10 bases). From germline, CDR1 is DFQATT and CDR2 SNEGSKA (reference sequence). CDR3 length: 16 residues. V gave up 3 bases and J gave up 6 bases, with 23 bases separating them. The CDR3 DNA reads as TGCAGTGCTAGTCGGGACAGGGTAGCGGGGGGCCAGACCCAGTACTTC. Its protein is CSASRDRVAGGQTQYF.

At least ten counts were recorded for this clonotype. The V call is TRBV7-9, the J call TRBJ2-1; 9 positions match TRBD1. Per the germline V gene, CDR1 is SEHNR and CDR2 is FQNEAQ (reference sequence). The CDR3 loop spans 16 amino acids. Trimming cost V 4 bases and J 1 base; bases outside gene matches: 5. CDR3 coding DNA: TGTGCCAGCAGCTCTCGGACAGGGGAGTCCTACAATGAGCAGTTCTTC. Its protein product is CASSSRTGESYNEQFF.

This clonotype showed up many times. J is TRBJ1-3 and V is TRBV29-1; D gene ambiguous. This CDR3 comprises 12 residues. V was cut by 5 bases and J by 2 bases, with 7 bases left in between. Germline-derived CDR1 and CDR2 are SQVTM and ANQGSEA. The CDR3 DNA follows: TGCAGCGTTCGGCTTACTGGAAACACCATATATTTT. This translates into CSVRLTGNTIYF.

In this sample, this clonotype turned up many times. The gene calls are TRBV7-2 and TRBJ2-2; 9 bases map to TRBD2. V lost 4 bases, J lost 4 bases, and 7 bases stayed unmatched. Germline CDR1 SGHTA, CDR2 FQGNSA. This CDR3 is 16 amino acids long. The DNA of the CDR3 is TGTGCCAGCAGCTCCCGCGGGGGGGCCCCCACCGGGGAGCTGTTTTTT. Translation: CASSSRGGAPTGELFF.

This clonotype was recorded many times. In DNA, the CDR3 is TGCAGTGCTAGACCGGTTTTATATGGCTACACCTTC. This sequence encodes CSARPVLYGYTF. The V and J genes are TRBV20-1 and TRBJ1-2; D is uncertain. Germline CDR1 and CDR2: DFQATT and SNEGSKA (reference sequence). V lost 2 bases and J 5 bases, leaving 9 bases between the germline ends. The CDR3 totals 12 residues.

This clonotype was seen at least ten times. The J gene is TRBJ2-7, the V gene TRBV11-1; no definite D call. This CDR3 is built from 13 residues. The germline V gene encodes CDR1 SGHAT and CDR2 FQDESV (reference sequence). Trimming took 4 bases from V and 3 from J, leaving 10 bases between them. CDR3 sequence reads: CASSSWQDYEQYF. The CDR3 nucleotides are TGTGCCAGCAGCTCATGGCAGGACTACGAGCAGTACTTC.

This clonotype was seen repeatedly, ten times or more. The gene calls are TRBV20-1 and TRBJ2-5; D is possibly TRBD1 (5 bases). The CDR3 length is 12 residues. From germline, CDR1 is DFQATT and CDR2 SNEGSKA (reference sequence). Trimming pared 6 bases from V and 2 bases from J, leaving 10 bases between. The CDR3 DNA reads TGCAGTGCCCCGACAGTACAAGAGACCCAGTACTTC. Protein product: CSAPTVQETQYF.

This clonotype was counted ten times or more. The chain employs TRBV6-2 or TRBV6-3 and TRBJ2-4, with D possibly matching TRBD2 (6 bases). Germline V gene data show CDR1 as MNHEY and CDR2 as SVGEGT. This CDR3 is built from 14 residues. The germline V and J ends were trimmed by 5 bases and 10 bases, with 18 bases remaining between them. The CDR3 nucleotides are TGTGCCAGCAGTCCGGGACTCCAGGTCCTAATTCAGTACTTC. Translation: CASSPGLQVLIQYF.